This TCR beta chain was identified in a study of a mutant IDH1 vaccine in newly diagnosed glioma. Study as a whole: Vaccine administration was initiated 4-6 weeks following radiotherapy alone, or with temozolomide cycles. Therapy received beforehand was radiotherapy, temozolomide, or both, with most patients given both. The V12 visit happened in week 35, and the V13 visit happened in week 47. Study results and caveats: There seemed to be no relation between pseudoprogression and changes in top peripheral T cell clonotypes.

CDR1 MNHNS and CDR2 SASEGT come from the germline V gene. After removal of 5 bases from V and 3 bases from J, the junction contained 6 bases not matched to a gene. CDR3 size: 15 residues. As to time point: week 47, end of study. Vaccination used 300 ug of mutant IDH1 20-mer peptide per dose, with topical imiquimod. Libraries were prepared by immunoSEQ multiplex PCR; TCRdb keeps only in-frame clonotypes and omits some of them. Among about 13,000 clones listed, roughly 72% were seen once. With respect to this clone: Its specificity is not known.

The chain employs TRBV6-1 and TRBJ2-5, with 10 bases matching TRBD1. This sequence was found in a woman in her 40s with glioma. The sample in question was PBMCs, obtained from a glioma patient whose treatment included an IDH1 peptide vaccine. CDR3 residues: CASSTRDRGKETQYF. The DNA of the CDR3 is TGTGCCAGCAGTACCAGGGACAGGGGAAAAGAGACCCAGTACTTC.